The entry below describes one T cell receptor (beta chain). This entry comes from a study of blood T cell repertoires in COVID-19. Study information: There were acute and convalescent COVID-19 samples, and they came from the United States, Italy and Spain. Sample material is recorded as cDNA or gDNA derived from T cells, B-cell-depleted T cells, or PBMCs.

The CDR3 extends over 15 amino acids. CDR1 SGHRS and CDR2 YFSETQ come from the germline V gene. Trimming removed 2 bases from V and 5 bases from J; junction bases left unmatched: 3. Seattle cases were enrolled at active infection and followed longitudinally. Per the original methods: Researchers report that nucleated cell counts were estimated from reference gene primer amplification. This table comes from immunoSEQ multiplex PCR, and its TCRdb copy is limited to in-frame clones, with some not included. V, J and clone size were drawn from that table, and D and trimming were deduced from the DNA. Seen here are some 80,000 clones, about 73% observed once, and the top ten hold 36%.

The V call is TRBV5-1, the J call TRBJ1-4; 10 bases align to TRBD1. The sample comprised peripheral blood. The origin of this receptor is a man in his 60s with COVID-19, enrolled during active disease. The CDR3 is CASSLGGQGNEKLFF. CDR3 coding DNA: TGCGCCAGCAGCTTAGGGGGACAGGGGAATGAAAAACTGTTTTTT.